The table lists the clone carrying this TCR beta chain with many counts. Its antigen is unidentified. This sample is part of a study of CD8 T cells in ankylosing spondylitis. Study observations and caveats: Made up of eight highly homologous variants, a TCR beta motif appeared characteristic of ankylosing spondylitis blood. As reported, disease-linked clones showed significant enrichment in matched ankylosing spondylitis synovial fluid.

TCRdb itself ran the 5' RACE reads through MiXCR, one entry per CDR3 protein. Counted here are some 800,000 distinct CDR3 sequences, around 11% occurring once; the ten biggest clones make up approximately 0.5%. The sample taken for sequencing was blood, either unsorted or a sorted T cell fraction (not recorded which). The source of this sequence is a male donor with ankylosing spondylitis.

This CDR3 is CASSRIRGRTEAFF. DNA for the CDR3: TGTGCCAGCAGCCGCATAAGGGGGCGGACTGAAGCTTTCTTT. V is TRBV7-2 and J is TRBJ1-1; 7 nucleotides match TRBD1. Germline CDR1 reads SGHTA; CDR2 reads FQGNSA. The CDR3 spans 14 residues. The junction had 8 bases not matched to a gene; V was cut back by 5 bases and J by 5 bases. The full variable domain, in which reference TRBV7-2 and TRBJ1-1 provide the parts outside the CDR3, is GAGVSQSPSNKVTEKGKDVELRCDPISGHTALYWYRQSLGQGLEFLIYFQGNSAPDKSGLPSDRFSAERTGGSVSTLTIQRTQQEDSAVYLCASSRIRGRTEAFFGQGTRLTVV.